What follows are 13 T cell receptor beta chains derived from one specimen sequenced in a study of OX40 agonist ivuxolimab in advanced cancers. Profiling relied on immunoSEQ multiplex PCR, and the TCRdb table lists in-frame clones only, not all of them. The sample carries approximately 58,000 clones, approximately 86% recorded once. The specimen was CD4+ or CD8+ T cells sorted from blood, collected in a trial of the OX40 agonist ivuxolimab. These receptors were collected from an adult with an advanced solid tumor such as melanoma, head and neck, liver or kidney cancer.

This clone was seen once. The V and J genes are TRBV10-3 and TRBJ1-2; D remains ambiguous. The CDR3 is 12 residues long. Trimming took 0 bases from V and 5 from J, leaving 4 bases between them. The V gene's germline CDR1 is ENHRY and CDR2 SYGVKD. CDR3 residues: CAISESTYGYTF. CDR3 nucleotide sequence: TGTGCCATCAGTGAGTCTACGTATGGCTACACCTTC.

This chain connects TRBV19 to TRBJ1-1; possible D gene TRBD1, 6 bases. Germline V gene data show CDR1 as LNHDA and CDR2 as SQIVND (reference sequence). Trimming took 1 base from V and 8 from J, leaving 14 bases between them. The CDR3 length is 14 residues. As DNA, the CDR3 is TGTGCCAGTAGTATAGGGGCTGTAGGACAGGAAGCTTTCTTT. This sequence encodes CASSIGAVGQEAFF.

The chain uses TRBV4-1 and TRBJ1-1; D is perhaps TRBD1 (5 bases). Trimming took off 4 bases at V and 10 bases at J, with 13 bases between the two ends. CDR3 size: 12 residues. Germline lookup yields CDR1 MGHRA and CDR2 YSYEKL. Written as DNA, the CDR3 is TGCGCCAGCAGCCGGGGGGAGGGAGGAGCTTTCTTT. Translating gives CASSRGEGGAFF.

The rearrangement uses TRBV7-2 and TRBJ2-3; no definite D call. Germline V CDR1 and CDR2: SGHTA, FQGNSA. The CDR3 consists of 15 residues. Trimming removed 1 base at V and 0 bases at J, with 8 bases between. CDR3 loop: CASSLGTGSTDTQYF. Written as DNA, the CDR3 is TGTGCCAGCAGCTTAGGGACGGGTAGCACAGATACGCAGTATTTT.

By share, this clone counts as medium-sized. The rearrangement uses TRBV19 and TRBJ1-1; D uncertain. Deletions cut 5 bases from V and 1 base from J, with 14 bases between. This CDR3 comprises 15 residues. Germline V gene sequence: CDR1 LNHDA, CDR2 SQIVND (reference sequence). Here the CDR3 DNA reads TGTGCCAGTAGTCCCCTATCGCGGACGAACACTGAAGCTTTCTTT. Its translation is CASSPLSRTNTEAFF.

The chain combines TRBV2 with TRBJ2-1; 10 bases map to TRBD2. V was pared by 7 bases and J by 9 bases, with 6 bases of the junction left unmatched. Germline V gives CDR1 SNHLY, CDR2 FYNNEI. The CDR3 has 13 residues. The CDR3, as DNA: TGTGCCAGCAAGCGGGAGGGCCTATTTGAGCAGTTCTTC. Protein: CASKREGLFEQFF.

This clone was detected once. J is TRBJ2-7 and V is TRBV10-3; D might be TRBD2 (5 bases). Trimming took off 2 bases at V and 1 base at J, with 12 bases between the two ends. The CDR3 is made up of 15 amino acids. Germline CDR1 reads ENHRY; CDR2 reads SYGVKD. CDR3 nucleotide sequence: TGTGCCATCAGTGAGGGACTTAAAGAATCCTACGAGCAGTACTTC. Its translation is CAISEGLKESYEQYF.

The genes are TRBV14 and TRBJ2-2, with 8 bases lining up with TRBD1. CDR3 length: 18 amino acids. Trimming took 1 base from V and 3 from J; bases not matched to a gene: 10. In germline, CDR1 is SGHDN, CDR2 FVKESK. The CDR3 reads CASSQGSLRDRYTGELFF. The DNA of the CDR3 is TGTGCCAGCAGCCAAGGGTCCTTGCGGGACAGGTACACCGGGGAGCTGTTTTTT.

Points on this clone: A read error may produce the germline difference seen at one junction end. In nucleotides, the CDR3 is TGTGCCAGCAGCCCCGGCAGCGGGGTTACCTACGAGCAGTACTTC. Residues: CASSPGSGVTYEQYF. This chain joins TRBV5-1 and TRBJ2-7; TRBD2 matches at 7 bases. The CDR3 is 15 amino acids. Germline loops: CDR1 SGHRS, CDR2 YFSETQ. The full variable domain, rest sourced from reference TRBV5-1 and TRBJ2-7, is KAGVTQTPRYLIKTRGQQVTLSCSPISGHRSVSWYQQTPGQGLQFLFEYFSETQRNKGNFPGRFSGRQFSNSRSEMNVSTLELGDSALYLCASSPGSGVTYEQYFGPGTRLTVT.

The chain has TRBV18 and TRBJ2-7; 11 nucleotides agree with TRBD2. Germline lookup yields CDR1 KGHSH and CDR2 LQKENI. The CDR3 runs to 15 residues. After removal of 3 bases from V and 2 bases from J, the junction contained 3 bases not matched to a gene. CDR3 sequence reads: CASSPGLAETYEQYF. As DNA, the CDR3 is TGTGCCAGCTCACCGGGACTAGCGGAAACCTACGAGCAGTACTTC. The variable domain in full, completed from reference TRBV18 and TRBJ2-7, reads NAGVMQNPRHLVRRRGQEARLRCSPMKGHSHVYWYRQLPEEGLKFMVYLQKENIIDESGMPKERFSAEFPKEGPSILRIQQVVRGDSAAYFCASSPGLAETYEQYFGPGTRLTVT.

The V and J genes are TRBV5-4 and TRBJ2-3; TRBD1 might be the D (5 bases). Germline V gene data show CDR1 as SGHNT and CDR2 as YYREEE (reference sequence). The V gene lost 0 bases and the J gene lost 7 bases, with 15 bases spanning the gap. The CDR3 consists of 15 residues. This chain's CDR3 is CASSLGQGLVNTQYF. The CDR3 nucleotides are TGTGCCAGCAGCTTGGGGCAGGGCCTCGTGAATACGCAGTATTTT.

The chain combines TRBV19 with TRBJ2-6, with 10 bases aligning to TRBD2. The CDR3 extends over 18 amino acids. The V gene end was trimmed by 4 bases and the J gene end by 0 bases; junction bases not matched to a gene: 6. Germline values: CDR1 LNHDA, CDR2 SQIVND (reference sequence). CDR3 loop: CASSRTGTSASGANVLTF. CDR3 in DNA: TGTGCCAGTAGTAGAACCGGGACTAGCGCCTCTGGGGCCAACGTCCTGACTTTC. Based on the CDR3 plus reference TRBV19 and TRBJ2-6, the full variable domain is DGGITQSPKYLFRKEGQNVTLSCEQNLNHDAMYWYRQDPGQGLRLIYYSQIVNDFQKGDIAEGYSVSREKKESFPLTVTSAQKNPTAFYLCASSRTGTSASGANVLTFGAGSRLTVL.

This clone was detected only once. The CDR3 is CASSPTRTGRAGELFF. For the CDR3, the DNA is TGTGCCAGCAGCCCAACGAGGACAGGGAGGGCCGGGGAGCTGTTTTTT. The chain employs TRBV5-4 and TRBJ2-2, with D perhaps TRBD1 (8 bases). Trimming removed 4 bases at V and 6 bases at J, with 19 bases between. The CDR3 sequence is 16 residues long. CDR1 and CDR2 from the germline V gene are SGHNT and YYREEE (reference sequence).